This record concerns one TCR beta chain sequence. This entry comes from a study of blood T cell repertoires in COVID-19. The wider study: Material from acute and convalescent COVID-19 was sourced from the United States, Italy and Spain. PBMCs, B-cell-depleted T cells, or T cells provided the cDNA or gDNA that made up the material.

Data came from immunoSEQ multiplex PCR; TCRdb stores just in-frame clones and leaves some out. Among hundreds of thousands of clones listed, roughly nine tenths were seen once. The CDR3 extends over 15 amino acids. Germline assignment: CDR1 KGHSH and CDR2 LQKENI. V was pared by 6 bases and J by 10 bases, with 19 bases between. The sequenced material came from peripheral blood. The receptor comes from a woman aged 18 to 35 who had recovered from COVID-19. The rearrangement joins TRBV18 to TRBJ1-6; D remains ambiguous. CDR3 region: CASSQSAPGGSPLHF. The CDR3 bases are TGTGCCAGCTCGCAGTCGGCTCCGGGAGGGTCACCCCTCCACTTT.